This T cell receptor (beta chain) derives from a study of shared clonotypes between healthy human individuals. Study-wide results and caveats: Richness estimates generally favored naive over memory subsets.

Notes on this clone: Its specificity is not known.

Deep was the level used in running the assay. An approximately 200 ng quantity of DNA, 25,000 to 35,000 T cell genomes, went into the sorted-subset replicate PCRs. The table came from immunoSEQ multiplex PCR; TCRdb's copy has only in-frame clones and leaves some out. The table lists around 510,000 clones, 90% to 96% of them singletons, with 0.064% in the top ten. The germline gives CDR1 MNHEY, CDR2 SVGAGI. The V end lost 0 bases, the J end lost 10 bases, and 16 bases lay between the germline ends. The length of the CDR3 is 15 residues. The study separated CD4+ cells into CD45RA+ naive and CD45RA-negative memory subsets.

This sequence joins TRBV6-5 and TRBJ2-1; D could derive from TRBD1 or TRBD2 (5 bases each). Sequencing was carried out using naive CD4+ T cells sorted from blood. The sample's subset: CD45RA+ positively selected. The sequence derives from a young woman in good health. CDR3 protein: CASSYSGLAVFEQFF. CDR3 nucleotide sequence: TGTGCCAGCAGTTACTCGGGGCTAGCCGTTTTCGAGCAGTTCTTC.